The 30 T cell receptor beta chains below were found in one sample sequenced in a study of blood T cell repertoires in COVID-19. Using immunoSEQ multiplex PCR, the repertoire was profiled, and TCRdb retains in-frame clones only, with some absent. The table records 400,000 or so clones, around nine tenths of them present only once. Sequenced sample: peripheral blood. Source of these receptors: a human donor in a cohort sampled during active COVID-19.

The chain employs TRBV19 and TRBJ1-5; D is unclear. Germline loops: CDR1 LNHDA, CDR2 SQIVND (reference sequence). The germline V and J ends were trimmed by 1 base and 1 base, with 5 bases remaining between them. This CDR3 region has 14 residues. For the CDR3, the DNA is TGTGCCAGTAGTATAGTTCGGAGCAATCAGCCCCAGCATTTT. As protein: CASSIVRSNQPQHF.

The chain uses TRBV9 and TRBJ2-7; 9 positions agree with TRBD1. Losses at the gene ends were 6 bases for V and 5 bases for J; bases not matched to a gene: 3. There are 12 residues in the CDR3. Germline V lookup: CDR1 SGDLS, CDR2 YYNGEE. CDR3 residues: CASNRGQDEQYF. The CDR3 bases are TGTGCCAGCAACAGGGGGCAGGACGAGCAGTACTTC.

This clone was seen only once. This sequence joins TRBV5-1 and TRBJ2-3, with a possible D match to TRBD2 (5 bases). Between the trimmed V and J ends, which lost 4 bases and 4 bases, there was a span of 19 bases. CDR3 length: 16 amino acids. Germline V CDR1 and CDR2: SGHRS, YFSETQ. CDR3 coding DNA: TGCGCCAGCAGCGCCGCGCAGATAGTCGGGGCAGATACGCAGTATTTT. Its translation: CASSAAQIVGADTQYF.

The chain is built from TRBV10-3 and TRBJ2-1, with D unresolved. The germline V gene encodes CDR1 ENHRY and CDR2 SYGVKD. This CDR3 is built from 16 residues. Trimming cost V 0 bases and J 2 bases, with 11 bases left between them. CDR3 DNA: TGTGCCATCAGTGAGTCGATGCTAGGAGCCTACAATGAGCAGTTCTTC. Amino acid sequence: CAISESMLGAYNEQFF.

This chain connects TRBV15 to TRBJ1-2; D is ambiguous. Germline-derived CDR1 and CDR2 are LNHNV and YYDKDF (reference sequence). The CDR3 is 15 residues long. V dropped 2 bases and J dropped 2 bases, with 12 bases sitting between them. The CDR3 region has the DNA TGTGCCACCAGCAGACCACGGAGGTCCAACTATGGCTACACCTTC. Residues: CATSRPRRSNYGYTF. Full variable domain (outside the CDR3, taken from reference TRBV15 and TRBJ1-2): DAMVIQNPRYQVTQFGKPVTLSCSQTLNHNVMYWYQQKSSQAPKLLFHYYDKDFNNEADTPDNFQSRRPNTSFCFLDIRSPGLGDTAMYLCATSRPRRSNYGYTFGSGTRLTVV.

This clone has only one observation. This rearrangement joins TRBV18 to TRBJ2-7; tentative D call: TRBD2 (5 bases). Germline V gene data show CDR1 as KGHSH and CDR2 as LQKENI. V gave up 3 bases and J gave up 1 base, with 10 bases separating them. There are 14 residues in the CDR3. DNA of the CDR3: TGTGCCAGCTCACCGGGCACTAGGTCCTACGAGCAGTACTTC. The encoded protein is CASSPGTRSYEQYF.

The chain joins TRBV11-2 to TRBJ1-2, with 8 nucleotides matching TRBD1. Germline V lookup: CDR1 SGHAT, CDR2 FQNNGV. The CDR3 covers 13 residues. CDR3 region: CAAPGQAEYGYTF. In DNA form, the CDR3 reads TGTGCGGCCCCGGGACAGGCCGAGTATGGCTACACCTTC. Combining the CDR3 with reference TRBV11-2 and TRBJ1-2 gives the whole variable domain EAGVAQSPRYKIIEKRQSVAFWCNPISGHATLYWYQQILGQGPKLLIQFQNNGVVDDSQLPKDRFSAERLKGVDSTLKIQPAKLEDSAVYLCAAPGQAEYGYTFGSGTRLTVV.

This chain connects TRBV15 to TRBJ2-5, with TRBD2 matching 8 bases. Looked up from germline, CDR1 is LNHNV and CDR2 is YYDKDF (reference sequence). With 1 base clipped from V and 4 bases from J, the junction kept 5 bases outside the gene matches. The CDR3 is 15 amino acids. CDR3 sequence: CATSRAPGTRETQYF. CDR3 coding DNA: TGTGCCACCAGCAGAGCACCCGGGACTAGAGAGACCCAGTACTTC.

The J gene is TRBJ1-6, the V gene TRBV30; D unresolved. The CDR3 length is 14 residues. Trimming shortened V by 3 bases and J by 7 bases, and 13 bases separated the two germline ends. From germline, CDR1 is GTSNPN and CDR2 SVGIG (reference sequence). The CDR3 here is CAWSMGRMNSPLHF. The CDR3 nucleotides read TGTGCCTGGAGCATGGGCAGGATGAATTCACCCCTCCACTTT.

This rearrangement joins TRBV10-3 to TRBJ2-1, with TRBD2 matching 14 bases. CDR3 length: 18 amino acids. CDR1 ENHRY and CDR2 SYGVKD come from the germline V gene. V shed 2 bases, J shed 4 bases, and the junction held 7 bases outside the gene matches. The CDR3 reads CAISENPGLAGEYNEQFF. CDR3 DNA: TGTGCCATCAGTGAGAATCCGGGACTAGCGGGGGAGTACAATGAGCAGTTCTTC.

In nucleotides, the CDR3 is TGTGCCTGGGGACTAGCGGGGGGCACCGGGGAGCTGTTTTTT. Encoded protein: CAWGLAGGTGELFF. V is TRBV30 and J is TRBJ2-2; TRBD2 aligns across 14 bases. Unmatched junction bases numbered 0, after V lost 5 bases and J lost 4 bases. Per germline, CDR1 GTSNPN and CDR2 SVGIG (reference sequence). This CDR3 is built from 14 residues.

The gene calls are TRBV7-7 and TRBJ2-1; 8 positions agree with TRBD1. The CDR3 is 16 amino acids. Germline-derived CDR1 and CDR2 are SSHAT and FNYEAQ (reference sequence). V lost 1 base and J lost 10; bases outside the gene matches: 12. Written as DNA, the CDR3 is TGTGCCAGCAGCTTAGATCGTCTTGGGACAGGCTCGGAGCAGTTCTTC. It encodes CASSLDRLGTGSEQFF.

This clone has a handful of counts. This chain links TRBV21-1 with TRBJ2-6; the table's D call of TRBD1 was not tested on the DNA. TRBV21-1 has pseudogene status. The CDR3 sequence is 19 residues long. The CDR3 DNA is TGTGCCAGCAGCGATGGGATTTCACAGGTCGACTCTGGGGCCAACGTCCTGACTTTC. Its translation is CASSDGISQVDSGANVLTF.

The rearrangement links TRBV5-1 to TRBJ1-2; D unresolved. This CDR3 is built from 13 residues. V gave up 0 bases and J gave up 5 bases, with 8 bases separating them. Germline V gives CDR1 SGHRS, CDR2 YFSETQ. CDR3: CASSLVPEYGYTF. In DNA form, the CDR3 reads TGCGCCAGCAGCTTGGTACCGGAGTATGGCTACACCTTC.

The chain recombines TRBV3-1 (or the pseudogene TRBV3-2) with TRBJ2-7; D not resolved. The CDR3 has 15 amino acids. The germline V and J ends were trimmed by 1 base and 0 bases, with 10 bases remaining between them. The germline V gene has CDR1 LGHDT and CDR2 YNNKEL (reference sequence). DNA for the CDR3: TGTGCCAGCAGCCAAGGGTACCCGAGCTCCTACGAGCAGTACTTC. Translation gives CASSQGYPSSYEQYF.

The chain recombines TRBV7-6 with TRBJ2-1; D is possibly TRBD1 (6 bases). V was trimmed by 2 bases and J by 8 bases, leaving 13 bases between them. The CDR3 length is 14 residues. CDR1 is SGHVS, CDR2 FNYEAQ, per germline. The DNA of the CDR3 is TGTGCCAGCAGCTTAAACTCCCAGGGGCATGAGCAGTTCTTC. It encodes CASSLNSQGHEQFF.

V usage is TRBV5-5 and J usage is TRBJ2-1; D is possibly TRBD2 (5 bases). V dropped 0 bases and J dropped 6 bases, with 16 bases sitting between them. The CDR3 is made up of 16 amino acids. Looked up from germline, CDR1 is SGHKS and CDR2 is YYEKEE (reference sequence). DNA of the CDR3: TGTGCCAGCAGCTTGGTCCCGGGAAAGACAACCAATGAGCAGTTCTTC. Translated: CASSLVPGKTTNEQFF.

Notes on this clone: At the DNA level, this CDR3 is encoded by other sequences in the same sample as well. V usage is TRBV5-1 and J usage is TRBJ1-2; TRBD1 aligns across 10 bases. This CDR3 contains 15 residues. After removal of 2 bases from V and 3 bases from J, the junction contained 4 bases not matched to a gene. Looked up from germline, CDR1 is SGHRS and CDR2 is YFSETQ. The CDR3 DNA reads as TGCGCCAGCAGCTTAAGACAGGGGGCAGACTATGGCTACACCTTC. The encoded protein is CASSLRQGADYGYTF.

The rearrangement links TRBV6-8 to TRBJ2-2; TRBD2 matches at 10 bases. Germline V gives CDR1 MNHGY, CDR2 SAAAGT. V was pared by 2 bases and J by 0 bases, with 9 bases of the junction left unmatched. This CDR3 contains 19 residues. The CDR3 reads CASSYQSGGGRTNTGELFF. The CDR3, as DNA: TGTGCCAGCAGTTACCAGAGCGGGGGGGGGCGTACGAACACCGGGGAGCTGTTTTTT.

The chain links TRBV5-1 to TRBJ1-4, with D perhaps matching TRBD1 (5 bases). Germline loops: CDR1 SGHRS, CDR2 YFSETQ. This CDR3 is built from 13 residues. V was cut by 0 bases and J by 5 bases, with 5 bases left in between. The CDR3 reads CASSLDRNEKLFF. CDR3 DNA sequence: TGCGCCAGCAGCTTGGACAGGAATGAAAAACTGTTTTTT.

The V and J genes are TRBV7-8 and TRBJ2-2; 11 nucleotides agree with TRBD2. V trimming: 0 bases; J trimming: 8 bases; junction bases outside the gene matches: 8. The germline gives CDR1 SGHVS, CDR2 FQNEAQ. The CDR3 has 17 amino acids. In nucleotides, the CDR3 is TGTGCCAGCAGCTTAGCACTAGCGGGAGAGCTTAGTGGGGAGCTGTTTTTT. Its protein is CASSLALAGELSGELFF.

The chain employs TRBV3-1 (or the pseudogene TRBV3-2) and TRBJ2-1, with 7 bases that match TRBD2. V was pared by 0 bases and J by 6 bases, with 2 bases of the junction left unmatched. Germline CDR1 LGHDT, CDR2 YNNKEL (reference sequence). This CDR3 comprises 14 residues. The CDR3 here is CASSQDASGNEQFF. Here the CDR3 DNA reads TGTGCCAGCAGCCAAGATGCTAGCGGCAATGAGCAGTTCTTC.

The chain links TRBV11-2 to TRBJ2-5; 7 bases line up with TRBD2. CDR1 SGHAT and CDR2 FQNNGV come from the germline V gene. The CDR3 runs 13 residues. Losses at the gene ends were 1 base for V and 5 bases for J; bases not matched to a gene: 1. CDR3 region: CASSLVGGETQYF. CDR3 DNA sequence: TGTGCCAGCAGCTTAGTGGGGGGGGAGACCCAGTACTTC. The variable domain in full, with the rest retrieved from reference TRBV11-2 and TRBJ2-5, is EAGVAQSPRYKIIEKRQSVAFWCNPISGHATLYWYQQILGQGPKLLIQFQNNGVVDDSQLPKDRFSAERLKGVDSTLKIQPAKLEDSAVYLCASSLVGGETQYFGPGTRLLVL.

The rearrangement links TRBV11-3 to TRBJ2-1; 8 bases agree with TRBD2. Germline loops: CDR1 SGHNT, CDR2 YENEEA. The CDR3 covers 15 residues. Trimming at V came to 5 bases and at J to 0 bases, leaving 3 bases not matched to a gene. CDR3 sequence: CASSPGGGSYNEQFF. The CDR3, as DNA: TGTGCCAGCAGCCCGGGAGGGGGCTCCTACAATGAGCAGTTCTTC.

The chain is built from TRBV30 and TRBJ1-2; D not certain. Germline values: CDR1 GTSNPN, CDR2 SVGIG (reference sequence). This CDR3 is built from 12 residues. Trimming shortened V by 2 bases and J by 3 bases, and 7 bases separated the two germline ends. CDR3 nucleotides: TGTGCCTGGAGTACGGTGGACTATGGCTACACCTTC. It codes for CAWSTVDYGYTF.

This chain links TRBV5-1 with TRBJ1-1, with D maybe TRBD1 (5 bases). The V gene's germline CDR1 is SGHRS and CDR2 YFSETQ. With 4 bases removed from V and 1 base from J, the gap between germline ends came to 14 bases. The CDR3 is 15 residues long. CDR3 sequence: CASSPMDIANTEAFF. In nucleotides, the CDR3 is TGCGCCAGCAGCCCTATGGACATTGCGAACACTGAAGCTTTCTTT.

V usage is TRBV27 and J usage is TRBJ1-2, with D perhaps matching TRBD1 (6 bases). This CDR3 is built from 13 residues. Trimming stripped 3 bases from V and 8 bases from J, with 13 bases between. CDR1 and CDR2 (germline): MNHEY, SMNVEV (reference sequence). For the CDR3, the DNA is TGTGCCAGCAGTTTTTCCCACAGGGACGGCTACACCTTC. Amino acid sequence: CASSFSHRDGYTF.

V and J are TRBV20-1 and TRBJ2-2, with D unresolved. V was trimmed by 3 bases and J by 0 bases, leaving 8 bases between them. Looked up from germline, CDR1 is DFQATT and CDR2 is SNEGSKA (reference sequence). CDR3 length: 14 amino acids. The CDR3 nucleotides are TGCAGTGCTAGTCTAACAGCGAACACCGGGGAGCTGTTTTTT. Residues: CSASLTANTGELFF.

This clone has a single count. The chain has TRBV24-1 and TRBJ2-1; possible D gene TRBD1, 6 bases. Germline CDR1 KGHDR, CDR2 SFDVKD. Trimming cost V 2 bases and J 0 bases, with 16 bases left between them. This CDR3 contains 18 residues. The CDR3 DNA follows: TGTGCCACCAGTGATTCCCCCGACAGGCGATCCTCCTACAATGAGCAGTTCTTC. Translated, it gives CATSDSPDRRSSYNEQFF.

The chain has TRBV2 and TRBJ1-4; TRBD1 might be the D (6 bases). The CDR3 covers 16 residues. CDR1 is SNHLY and CDR2 is FYNNEI in the germline V gene. The V and J ends lost 5 bases and 3 bases respectively, with 16 bases between them. The CDR3 DNA follows: TGTGCCAGCAGTCACCCAGGGGACATTTCTAATGAAAAACTGTTTTTT. This translates into CASSHPGDISNEKLFF.